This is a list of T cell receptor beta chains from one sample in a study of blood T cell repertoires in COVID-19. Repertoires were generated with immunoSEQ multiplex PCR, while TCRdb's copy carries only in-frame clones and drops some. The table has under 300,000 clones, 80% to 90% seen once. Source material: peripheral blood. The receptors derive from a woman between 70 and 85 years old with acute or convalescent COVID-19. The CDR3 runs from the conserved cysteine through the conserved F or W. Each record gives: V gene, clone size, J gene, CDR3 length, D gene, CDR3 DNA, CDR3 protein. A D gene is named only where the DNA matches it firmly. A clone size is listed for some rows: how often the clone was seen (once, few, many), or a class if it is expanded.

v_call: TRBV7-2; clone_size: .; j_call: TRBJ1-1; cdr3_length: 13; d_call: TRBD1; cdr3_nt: TGTGCCAGCAGCACGCAGGGGGTCACTGAAGCTTTCTTT; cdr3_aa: CASSTQGVTEAFF
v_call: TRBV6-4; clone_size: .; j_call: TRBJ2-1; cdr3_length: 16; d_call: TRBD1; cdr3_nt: TGTGCCAGCAGTGAATGGGGGCAGGGGGCAGGGAATGAGCAGTTCTTC; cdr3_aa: CASSEWGQGAGNEQFF
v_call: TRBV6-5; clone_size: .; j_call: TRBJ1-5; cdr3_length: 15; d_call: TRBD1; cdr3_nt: TGTGCCAGCAACCCCGGACAGGGGATGGGTCAGCCCCAGCATTTT; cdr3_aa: CASNPGQGMGQPQHF
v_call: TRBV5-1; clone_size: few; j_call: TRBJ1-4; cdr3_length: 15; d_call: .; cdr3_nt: TGCGCCAGCAGCTTAGAACAGAGCACCAATGAAAAACTGTTTTTT; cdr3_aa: CASSLEQSTNEKLFF
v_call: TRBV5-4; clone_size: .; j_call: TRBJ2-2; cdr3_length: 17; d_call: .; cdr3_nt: TGTGCCAGCAGCCGTGGGGGGGGACAGGCGAACACCGGGGAGCTGTTTTTT; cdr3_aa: CASSRGGGQANTGELFF
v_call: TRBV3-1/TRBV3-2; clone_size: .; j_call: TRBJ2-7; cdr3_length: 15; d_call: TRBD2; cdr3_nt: TGTGCCAGCAGCCAGGGGACACTCGGACTAGCCAAGCAGTACTTC; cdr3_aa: CASSQGTLGLAKQYF
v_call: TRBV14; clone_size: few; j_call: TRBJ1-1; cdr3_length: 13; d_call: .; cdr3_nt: TGTGCCAGCAGCCAAGTACTCCACACTGAAGCTTTCTTT; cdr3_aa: CASSQVLHTEAFF
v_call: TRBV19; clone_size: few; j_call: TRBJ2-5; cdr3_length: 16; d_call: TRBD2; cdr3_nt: TGTGCCAGTAGCGACCGACTAGCGGGGGGCCAAGAGACCCAGTACTTC; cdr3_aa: CASSDRLAGGQETQYF
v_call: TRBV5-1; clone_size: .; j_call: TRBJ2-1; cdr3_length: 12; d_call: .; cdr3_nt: TGCGCCAGCAGCTTTGAGGTCAATGAGCAGTTCTTC; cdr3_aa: CASSFEVNEQFF
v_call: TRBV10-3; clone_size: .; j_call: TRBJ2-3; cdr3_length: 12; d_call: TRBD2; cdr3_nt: TGTGCCATCGGGCGGGGGGAGGATACGCAGTATTTT; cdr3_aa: CAIGRGEDTQYF
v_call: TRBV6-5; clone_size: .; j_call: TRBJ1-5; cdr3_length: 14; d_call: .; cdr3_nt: TGTGCCAGCAGTTTTCCCCAGGCGGGTCAGCCCCAGCATTTT; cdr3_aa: CASSFPQAGQPQHF
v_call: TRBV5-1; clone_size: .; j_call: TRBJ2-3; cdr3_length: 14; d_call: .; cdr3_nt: TGCGCCAGCAGCTCCGGACTGCCTACAGATACGCAGTATTTT; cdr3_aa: CASSSGLPTDTQYF
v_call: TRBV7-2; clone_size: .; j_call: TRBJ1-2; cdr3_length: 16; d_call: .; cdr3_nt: TGTGCCAGCAGCTTAGGAAGTTTGGGCTTCGGCTATGGCTACACCTTC; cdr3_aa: CASSLGSLGFGYGYTF
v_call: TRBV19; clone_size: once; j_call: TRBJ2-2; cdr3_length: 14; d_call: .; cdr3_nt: TGTGCCAGTAGGAGAAGGGGGTTGGGCGGGGAGCTGTTTTTT; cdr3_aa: CASRRRGLGGELFF
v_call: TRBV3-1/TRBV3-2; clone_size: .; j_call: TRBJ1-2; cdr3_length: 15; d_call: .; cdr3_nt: TGTGCCAGCAGCCCGACCGGGGATTCTGGCTATGGCTACACCTTC; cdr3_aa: CASSPTGDSGYGYTF
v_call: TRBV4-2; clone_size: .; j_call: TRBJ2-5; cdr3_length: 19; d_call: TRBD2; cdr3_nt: TGTGCCAGCAGCCAAGATAACGAGCGGGGGGGCCTGGGGTATGGGACCCAGTACTTC; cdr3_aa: CASSQDNERGGLGYGTQYF
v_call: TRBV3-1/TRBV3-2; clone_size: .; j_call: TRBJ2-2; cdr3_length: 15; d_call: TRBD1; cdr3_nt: TGTGCCAGCAGCCCCGGACAGGGGGACACCGGGGAGCTGTTTTTT; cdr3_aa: CASSPGQGDTGELFF
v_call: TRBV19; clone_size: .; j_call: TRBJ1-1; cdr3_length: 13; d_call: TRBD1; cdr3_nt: TGTGCCAGTAGGACAGGGGAGAACACTGAAGCTTTCTTT; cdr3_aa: CASRTGENTEAFF